This T cell receptor beta chain is from a study of T cells in Graves' hyperthyroidism and ophthalmopathy. Study-level points and caveats: Ophthalmopathy was distinguished from stable hyperthyroidism by 13 V-J signatures. Also found in blood were most expanded thyroid clonotypes above 0.001.

Ten or more counts support this clonotype. Antigen unknown. This CDR3 has 10 residues. Germline V CDR1 and CDR2: DFQATT, SNEGSKA (reference sequence). V was pared by 2 bases and J by 10 bases, with 8 bases between. Thyroid ultrasound and orbital computed tomography, with clinical symptoms and serum thyroxine and TRAb, informed diagnoses. The investigators amplified TCR beta CDR3 regions from RNA transcripts. When the TCR CDR3 underwent first-round RT-PCR, the HTBI primer set was used. MiXCR, run by TCRdb on the multiplex PCR reads, gives a single entry per CDR3 protein. Of roughly 96,000 distinct CDR3 sequences listed, around 52% are singletons.

The TCR was taken from a middle-aged woman with Graves' hyperthyroidism. Material: blood. This sequence joins TRBV20-1 and TRBJ1-1; perhaps TRBD1 as D (5 bases). CDR3 residues: CSARSGGAFF. CDR3 bases: TGCAGTGCTAGATCGGGGGGAGCTTTCTTT.